Below, 24 T cell receptor beta chains from the same sample are listed, as sequenced in a study of cytomegalovirus exposure and HLA in healthy donors. The PCR employed 60 Vbeta primers together with 13 Jbeta primers. Some clones are missing from TCRdb's copy, which holds only in-frame ones; the method was immunoSEQ multiplex PCR. Of roughly 190,000 clones in the sample, more than 70% were seen once. The sequenced sample consisted of PBMCs. These receptor sequences come from a man under 40 in good health and CMV-seropositive.

There are a few counts of this clone. The rearrangement uses TRBV6-6 and TRBJ2-3, with 7 bases identical to TRBD2. The CDR3 totals 13 residues. V lost 6 bases and J lost 10; bases outside the gene matches: 10. CDR1 is MNHNY and CDR2 is SVGAGI in the germline V gene (reference sequence). CDR3 DNA: TGTGCCAGCAGAACCAACCCGCTAGCGGCGCAGTATTTT. Translation gives CASRTNPLAAQYF.

The rearrangement uses TRBV30 and TRBJ1-6, with 10 positions matching TRBD1. In germline, CDR1 is GTSNPN, CDR2 SVGIG (reference sequence). CDR3 length: 13 residues. V shed 4 bases and J 10 bases; nucleotides not matched to a gene: 4. The CDR3 coding sequence is TGTGCCTGGAACCGGGACAGGGGCTCACCCCTCCACTTT. Its protein is CAWNRDRGSPLHF.

This clone was seen just once. The chain carries TRBV23-1 and TRBJ1-2, with D hard to call. TRBV23-1 is an ORF; its function is uncertain. With 4 bases removed from V and 4 bases from J, the gap between germline ends came to 10 bases. The CDR3 extends over 13 amino acids. CDR3: CASSLGEVYGYTF. The CDR3 nucleotides read TGCGCCAGCAGTCTTGGCGAGGTCTATGGCTACACCTTC.

The chain uses TRBV28 and TRBJ2-5; 8 bases agree with TRBD1. The CDR3 contains 15 residues. Trimming at V came to 6 bases and at J to 5 bases, leaving 11 bases not matched to a gene. CDR1 and CDR2 (germline): MDHEN, SYDVKM. CDR3 in amino acids: CASRRFRGREETQYF. CDR3 sequence (DNA): TGTGCCAGCAGACGATTCAGGGGGCGCGAGGAGACCCAGTACTTC.

The chain couples TRBV4-3 to TRBJ1-4; D is unresolved. CDR3 size: 13 residues. V was pared by 1 base and J by 5 bases, with 5 bases between. In germline, CDR1 is LGHNA, CDR2 YSLEER. The CDR3 here is CASSQVRNEKLFF. The DNA of the CDR3 is TGCGCCAGCAGCCAAGTGAGGAATGAAAAACTGTTTTTT.

J is TRBJ2-7 and V is TRBV30; TRBD2 matches at 8 bases. The germline CDR1 and CDR2 sequences are GTSNPN and SVGIG (reference sequence). V gave up 3 bases and J gave up 6 bases; unmatched junction bases: 7. The CDR3 has 13 residues. In nucleotides, the CDR3 is TGTGCCTGGAGCCGGAGCGGGGGTTCCGAGCAGTACTTC. Translated, it gives CAWSRSGGSEQYF.

This clone was seen a handful of times. The chain has TRBV13 and TRBJ1-3; D is ambiguous. V was clipped by 0 bases and J by 0 bases, with 6 bases between them. Germline V gives CDR1 PRHDT, CDR2 FYEKMQ (reference sequence). This CDR3 has 15 residues. The CDR3 loop is CASSLGQISGNTIYF. The CDR3 nucleotides are TGTGCCAGCAGCTTAGGACAAATCTCTGGAAACACCATATATTTT. The whole variable domain, remainder taken from reference TRBV13 and TRBJ1-3, is AAGVIQSPRHLIKEKRETATLKCYPIPRHDTVYWYQQGPGQDPQFLISFYEKMQSDKGSIPDRFSAQQFSDYHSELNMSSLELGDSALYFCASSLGQISGNTIYFGEGSWLTVV.

This rearrangement joins TRBV7-9 to TRBJ1-5; D unclear. The V end was cut by 0 bases, the J end by 4 bases, with 10 bases between. Germline-derived CDR1 and CDR2 are SEHNR and FQNEAQ (reference sequence). There are 15 residues in the CDR3. The CDR3 coding sequence is TGTGCCAGCAGCTTAGCGGGCAGCTTAAATCAGCCCCAGCATTTT. This sequence encodes CASSLAGSLNQPQHF. Filled out from reference TRBV7-9 and TRBJ1-5, the complete variable domain reads DTGVSQNPRHKITKRGQNVTFRCDPISEHNRLYWYRQTLGQGPEFLTYFQNEAQLEKSRLLSDRFSAERPKGSFSTLEIQRTEQGDSAMYLCASSLAGSLNQPQHFGDGTRLSIL.

For the CDR3, the DNA is TGTGCCAGCAGCTTAGCCTCCCCTTACACTGAAGCTTTCTTT. This sequence encodes CASSLASPYTEAFF. This chain connects TRBV7-2 to TRBJ1-1; the D is unclear. This CDR3 comprises 14 residues. Germline V gene sequence: CDR1 SGHTA, CDR2 FQGNSA. Trimming left V 0 bases short and J 3 bases short, with 8 bases between. Full variable domain (missing parts from reference TRBV7-2 and TRBJ1-1): GAGVSQSPSNKVTEKGKDVELRCDPISGHTALYWYRQSLGQGLEFLIYFQGNSAPDKSGLPSDRFSAERTGGSVSTLTIQRTQQEDSAVYLCASSLASPYTEAFFGQGTRLTVV.

The chain joins TRBV7-9 to TRBJ2-1, with TRBD1 identical over 9 bases. J gave up 3 bases and V 5 bases, and 8 bases lay outside the gene matches. The V gene's germline CDR1 is SEHNR and CDR2 FQNEAQ (reference sequence). This CDR3 has 16 residues. For the CDR3, the DNA is TGTGCCAGCAGCGTCCGTGGGACAGGGAGCTACAATGAGCAGTTCTTC. Translation gives CASSVRGTGSYNEQFF. The whole variable domain, filled in from reference TRBV7-9 and TRBJ2-1, reads DTGVSQNPRHKITKRGQNVTFRCDPISEHNRLYWYRQTLGQGPEFLTYFQNEAQLEKSRLLSDRFSAERPKGSFSTLEIQRTEQGDSAMYLCASSVRGTGSYNEQFFGPGTRLTVL.

CDR3 loop: CASSTQGATNEKLFF. CDR3 DNA sequence: TGTGCCAGCAGCACGCAGGGGGCGACTAATGAAAAACTGTTTTTT. The chain links TRBV7-2 to TRBJ1-4; 8 bases are shared with TRBD1. Germline V gene data show CDR1 as SGHTA and CDR2 as FQGNSA. The CDR3 is 15 residues long. Trimming at V came to 5 bases and at J to 2 bases, leaving 4 bases not matched to a gene.

This CDR3 is CASSPGQTRAEAFF. The CDR3 DNA sequence: TGTGCCAGCAGTCCAGGACAGACTCGGGCTGAAGCTTTCTTT. J is TRBJ1-1 and V is TRBV7-3; D perhaps matches TRBD1 (6 bases). The CDR3 runs 14 residues. In germline, CDR1 is SGHTA, CDR2 FQGTGA. Trimming left V 6 bases short and J 6 bases short, with 17 bases between. The whole variable domain, filled in from reference TRBV7-3 and TRBJ1-1, reads GAGVSQTPSNKVTEKGKYVELRCDPISGHTALYWYRQSLGQGPEFLIYFQGTGAADDSGLPNDRFFAVRPEGSVSTLKIQRTERGDSAVYLCASSPGQTRAEAFFGQGTRLTVV.

This clone appeared a single time. The J gene is TRBJ2-7, the V gene TRBV7-2; 7 bases line up with TRBD2. V lost 4 bases, J lost 3 bases, and 9 bases stayed unmatched. The V gene's germline CDR1 is SGHTA and CDR2 FQGNSA. This CDR3 region has 15 residues. Written as DNA, the CDR3 is TGTGCCAGCAGCTCTCGGGGAGGGACTGGCTACGAGCAGTACTTC. Translated, it gives CASSSRGGTGYEQYF.

The chain carries TRBV5-1 and TRBJ2-3; D is undetermined. Germline V gives CDR1 SGHRS, CDR2 YFSETQ. The V end was cut by 3 bases, the J end by 2 bases, with 10 bases between. The CDR3 has 14 residues. This CDR3 reads CASSWSRYTDTQYF. The CDR3 bases are TGCGCCAGCAGCTGGAGCAGATACACAGATACGCAGTATTTT.

This chain uses TRBV7-9 with TRBJ1-1, with 8 bases fitting TRBD1. Trimming cost V 3 bases and J 4 bases; bases outside gene matches: 4. The CDR3 length is 14 residues. Germline V gene lookup returns CDR1 SEHNR and CDR2 FQNEAQ (reference sequence). CDR3 DNA sequence: TGTGCCAGCAGCTTTACGACAGGGGCCACTGAAGCTTTCTTT. Translation: CASSFTTGATEAFF.

The chain's CDR3 is CASSAGQGLANEQFF. The CDR3 region has the DNA TGCGCCAGCAGCGCGGGACAGGGGTTGGCCAATGAGCAGTTCTTC. This chain links TRBV5-1 with TRBJ2-1; 10 nucleotides match TRBD1. The CDR3 runs to 15 residues. V lost 4 bases to trimming and J lost 6 bases; unmatched junction nucleotides: 7. CDR1 and CDR2 (germline): SGHRS, YFSETQ.

This clone has a handful of counts. V is TRBV9 and J is TRBJ2-1; 12 bases line up with TRBD2. After removal of 0 bases from V and 10 bases from J, the junction contained 8 bases not matched to a gene. The CDR3 totals 16 residues. CDR1 is SGDLS, CDR2 YYNGEE, per germline. The CDR3 protein is CASSVAKLAGGREQFF. In nucleotides, the CDR3 is TGTGCCAGCAGCGTAGCTAAACTAGCGGGAGGACGAGAGCAGTTCTTC.

The chain combines TRBV2 with TRBJ2-1, with 9 bases aligning to TRBD2. The CDR3 runs 17 residues. The J segment lost 9 bases and the V segment lost 5 bases, leaving 17 bases of the junction unmatched. The V gene's germline CDR1 is SNHLY and CDR2 FYNNEI. For the CDR3, the DNA is TGTGCCAGCAGTCCCCCGGGACTAGCAATCTATTCCGGTGAGCAGTTCTTC. Encoded protein: CASSPPGLAIYSGEQFF.

The J gene is TRBJ2-3, the V gene TRBV5-4; 8 bases match TRBD2. Per the germline V gene, CDR1 is SGHNT and CDR2 is YYREEE (reference sequence). The CDR3 runs 14 residues. Trimming at V came to 5 bases and at J to 2 bases, leaving 4 bases not matched to a gene. The CDR3 loop reads CASSHGRDTDTQYF. DNA for the CDR3: TGTGCCAGCAGTCACGGGAGGGACACAGATACGCAGTATTTT.

The V call is TRBV28, the J call TRBJ2-2; D may be TRBD1 (5 bases). This CDR3 is 13 amino acids long. Trimming left V 6 bases short and J 1 base short, with 6 bases between. Germline lookup yields CDR1 MDHEN and CDR2 SYDVKM. CDR3 bases: TGTGCCAGCAGGACAGAGAACACCGGGGAGCTGTTTTTT. The encoded protein is CASRTENTGELFF.

The rearrangement joins TRBV6-5 to TRBJ2-3; 9 bases agree with TRBD1. The CDR3 is 15 residues long. Germline V gives CDR1 MNHEY, CDR2 SVGAGI. The junction had 4 bases not matched to a gene; V was cut back by 5 bases and J by 1 base. The CDR3 is CASSRTGERTDTQYF. Written as DNA, the CDR3 is TGTGCCAGCAGTAGGACAGGGGAACGCACAGATACGCAGTATTTT.

The CDR3 loop reads CASSESPPYTDTQYF. CDR3 bases: TGTGCCAGCAGTGAGTCGCCTCCCTACACAGATACGCAGTATTTT. V usage is TRBV6-1 and J usage is TRBJ2-3; D call uncertain. V was pared by 3 bases and J by 2 bases, with 12 bases between. The CDR3 contains 15 residues. Germline CDR1 is MNHNS and CDR2 is SASEGT.

The genes are TRBV6-5 and TRBJ2-7; 11 nucleotides agree with TRBD2. J was trimmed by 5 bases and V by 4 bases; bases with no gene match: 7. Germline loops: CDR1 MNHEY, CDR2 SVGAGI. This CDR3 is built from 15 residues. The CDR3 nucleotides are TGTGCCAGCAGTTCTAGCGGGGGGAAGTTCAACGAGCAGTACTTC. Translation gives CASSSSGGKFNEQYF.

The chain uses TRBV5-4 and TRBJ2-7; 9 bases match TRBD1. Trimming removed 4 bases from V and 2 bases from J; junction bases left unmatched: 4. CDR1 and CDR2 from the germline V gene are SGHNT and YYREEE (reference sequence). This CDR3 spans 14 amino acids. The CDR3 DNA is TGTGCCAGCAGCCTCGGGGACAGGGCCTACGAGCAGTACTTC. Protein product: CASSLGDRAYEQYF. The variable domain in full, with the rest retrieved from reference TRBV5-4 and TRBJ2-7, is ETGVTQSPTHLIKTRGQQVTLRCSSQSGHNTVSWYQQALGQGPQFIFQYYREEENGRGNFPPRFSGLQFPNYSSELNVNALELDDSALYLCASSLGDRAYEQYFGPGTRLTVT.